A selection of T cell receptor beta chains follows, all from one sample in a study of blood T cell repertoires in COVID-19. Method: immunoSEQ multiplex PCR; TCRdb's copy keeps in-frame clones and lacks some. Of some 270,000 clones listed, 90% are singletons. Source material: peripheral blood. These receptors all stem from an older woman with COVID-19, enrolled during active disease. Both conserved end residues are part of each CDR3. The D gene is left open where the match is weak. Not all rows give a size; the values are once, few, many and, for expanded clones, a class.

CDR3 protein	CDR3 DNA	D gene	clone size	J gene	V gene
CASSPGTGGYGYTF	TGTGCCAGCTCACCAGGGACAGGGGGCTATGGCTACACCTTC	TRBD1	-	TRBJ1-2	TRBV18
CASSNYRGQKANEQFF	TGTGCCAGCAGTAACTACAGGGGGCAAAAGGCCAATGAGCAGTTCTTC	TRBD1	-	TRBJ2-1	TRBV6-2/TRBV6-3
CASSAGQGAGYTIYF	TGTGCCAGCAGCGCGGGACAGGGGGCGGGCTACACCATATATTTT	TRBD1	-	TRBJ1-3	TRBV9
CASSSGTGVADTQYF	TGTGCCAGCAGCTCCGGGACAGGGGTTGCAGATACGCAGTATTTT	TRBD1	-	TRBJ2-3	TRBV7-9
CAISLHLGGDERGGYTF	TGTGCCATCAGCCTCCACCTAGGGGGGGACGAAAGGGGTGGCTACACCTTC	-	few	TRBJ1-2	TRBV10-3
CASSSPSGGEQYF	TGTGCCAGCAGCTCCCCCTCAGGGGGCGAGCAGTACTTC	TRBD1	-	TRBJ2-7	TRBV5-4
CASSPPFRTDSPLHF	TGTGCCAGCTCACCACCGTTCCGTACAGATTCACCCCTCCACTTT	-	-	TRBJ1-6	TRBV18
CASSEEGSVNTEAFF	TGTGCCAGCAGTGAAGAGGGGTCCGTGAACACTGAAGCTTTCTTT	-	-	TRBJ1-1	TRBV2
CASSQTGRGTLHF	TGCGCCAGCAGCCAAACAGGGAGGGGGACCCTCCACTTT	-	once	TRBJ1-6	TRBV4-1
CASSLDLRMYSPLHF	TGTGCCAGCAGCTTAGACCTCAGGATGTATTCACCCCTCCACTTT	-	-	TRBJ1-6	TRBV11-2
CASSQRQGVYEQYF	TGTGCCAGCAGCCAAAGACAGGGGGTTTACGAGCAGTACTTC	TRBD1	-	TRBJ2-7	TRBV4-2
CARSLSSGGRGETQYF	TGTGCCCGCAGTTTATCCTCGGGGGGGCGGGGGGAGACCCAGTACTTC	TRBD2	-	TRBJ2-5	TRBV27
CASSYAQSNQPQHF	TGTGCCAGCAGTTACGCACAGAGCAATCAGCCCCAGCATTTT	-	-	TRBJ1-5	TRBV6-5
CASARDVETEAFF	TGTGCCAGCGCCAGGGATGTGGAGACTGAAGCTTTCTTT	-	once	TRBJ1-1	TRBV2
CASSLPGGTEAFF	TGTGCCAGCAGCTTGCCAGGGGGCACTGAAGCTTTCTTT	TRBD1	-	TRBJ1-1	TRBV5-4
CASSYRQLIGNQPQHF	TGTGCCAGCAGTTACCGACAACTCATAGGCAATCAGCCCCAGCATTTT	-	-	TRBJ1-5	TRBV6-2/TRBV6-3
CASSLATGGAGDTQYF	TGTGCCAGCAGCTTGGCCACCGGGGGGGCTGGAGATACGCAGTATTTT	TRBD2	-	TRBJ2-3	TRBV5-4
CASSPWTASGNTIYF	TGCGCCAGCAGCCCCTGGACAGCTTCTGGAAACACCATATATTTT	-	-	TRBJ1-3	TRBV4-3
CASSVDTDYGYTF	TGTGCCAGCAGCGTAGATACGGACTATGGCTACACCTTC	-	-	TRBJ1-2	TRBV9
CASSLEDRGKYEQYF	TGCGCCAGCAGCCTCGAGGACAGGGGTAAATACGAGCAGTACTTC	TRBD1	-	TRBJ2-7	TRBV4-3
CASSSGSSYNEQFF	TGTGCCAGCAGCAGCGGGAGCTCCTACAATGAGCAGTTCTTC	TRBD2	-	TRBJ2-1	TRBV3-1/TRBV3-2
CASSVLGSGGDTQYF	TGTGCCAGCAGCGTATTAGGATCGGGGGGAGATACGCAGTATTTT	TRBD2	-	TRBJ2-3	TRBV9
CASSFYSGNTIYF	TGTGCCAGCAGCTTCTACTCTGGAAACACCATATATTTT	-	-	TRBJ1-3	TRBV7-9
CAIGGSTEAFF	TGTGCCATTGGAGGGTCCACTGAAGCTTTCTTT	-	-	TRBJ1-1	TRBV10-3
CASSTPVRWNTGELFF	TGTGCCAGTAGTACCCCGGTACGGTGGAACACCGGGGAGCTGTTTTTT	-	-	TRBJ2-2	TRBV19
CASSLGGNTEAFF	TGTGCCAGCAGTCTGGGGGGGAACACTGAAGCTTTCTTT	-	-	TRBJ1-1	TRBV25-1
CASSFQADTQYF	TGTGCCAGCAGTTTCCAGGCGGATACGCAGTATTTT	-	-	TRBJ2-3	TRBV6-2/TRBV6-3
CASSSTSGGPPPYNEQFF	TGTGCCAGCAGCTCGACTAGCGGGGGGCCACCACCTTACAATGAGCAGTTCTTC	TRBD2	-	TRBJ2-1	TRBV7-9
CASSLIPGGYSDTQYF	TGTGCCAGCAGCTTAATTCCGGGGGGGTATTCAGATACGCAGTATTTT	TRBD2	-	TRBJ2-3	TRBV5-5
CASSVVWSGGYNEQFF	TGTGCCAGCAGCGTAGTTTGGTCGGGGGGGTACAATGAGCAGTTCTTC	TRBD2	-	TRBJ2-1	TRBV9
CASRHYTQGSNTEAFF	TGTGCCAGTAGACATTATACTCAGGGTAGTAACACTGAAGCTTTCTTT	-	-	TRBJ1-1	TRBV19
CASSISRDSFVAQYF	TGTGCCAGTAGTATATCAAGGGACTCGTTTGTGGCCCAGTACTTC	-	-	TRBJ2-5	TRBV19